The 15 T cell receptor beta chains listed next were all sequenced from one sample in a study of identical twins. TCRdb recomputed calls from the 5' RACE reads with MiXCR, one row per CDR3 protein. The profile shows a few hundred thousand distinct CDR3 sequences, more than 9% of them singletons. The same sample was also used in a study of yellow fever vaccine responses in identical twins.

The sequenced sample consisted of PBMCs. These TCRs come from a young woman in good health.

This clonotype was seen ten or more times. The chain recombines TRBV20-1 with TRBJ2-1; the D gene is possibly TRBD2 (7 bases). The CDR3 is 13 amino acids. Trimming pared 6 bases from V and 8 bases from J, leaving 17 bases between. CDR1 is DFQATT and CDR2 is SNEGSKA in the germline V gene (reference sequence). The CDR3 DNA is TGCAGTGCCGCCCCCCCGGGGGGCGATGAGCAGTTCTTC. It codes for CSAAPPGGDEQFF.

The rearrangement uses TRBV12-3 or TRBV12-4 and TRBJ2-3; D gene uncertain. Trimming left V 4 bases short and J 1 base short, with 12 bases between. The CDR3 contains 15 residues. CDR3: CASSSTTQGTDTQYF. The CDR3 region has the DNA TGTGCCAGCAGTTCGACGACCCAGGGCACAGATACGCAGTATTTT.

This clonotype was seen a few times. V is TRBV2 and J is TRBJ2-1, with TRBD1 as a possible D gene (6 bases). The CDR3 covers 13 residues. V was pared by 10 bases and J by 5 bases, with 15 bases between. Germline assignment: CDR1 SNHLY and CDR2 FYNNEI. CDR3 DNA: TGTGCCACCACCGGGACAAATAACAATGAGCAGTTCTTC. Encoded protein: CATTGTNNNEQFF.

This clonotype came up many times. This chain joins TRBV20-1 and TRBJ1-2, with a tentative D call TRBD1 (5 bases). The V gene lost 4 bases and the J gene lost 2 bases, with 14 bases spanning the gap. Looked up from germline, CDR1 is DFQATT and CDR2 is SNEGSKA (reference sequence). This CDR3 contains 14 residues. CDR3 bases: TGCAGTGCTATGGGGGACGGATACAACTATGGCTACACCTTC. Translating it yields CSAMGDGYNYGYTF.

CDR3 amino acids: CASSLRTGRDAFF. The CDR3 DNA follows: TGTGCCAGCAGCCTAAGGACAGGTCGGGATGCTTTCTTT. This chain joins TRBV7-9 and TRBJ1-1, with TRBD1 matching over 7 bases. Germline CDR1 and CDR2: SEHNR and FQNEAQ (reference sequence). J was trimmed by 11 bases and V by 5 bases; bases with no gene match: 11. The CDR3 has 13 residues.

This clonotype was found many times. V and J are TRBV20-1 and TRBJ2-3; 9 bases agree with TRBD2. This CDR3 has 16 residues. CDR1 is DFQATT and CDR2 is SNEGSKA in the germline V gene (reference sequence). V was clipped by 1 base and J by 6 bases; unmatched bases: 11. For the CDR3, the DNA is TGCAGTGCTAGAGGGAACGCGGGAGGGCACTCCGATACGCAGTATTTT. Amino acids: CSARGNAGGHSDTQYF.

In its sample, this clonotype was seen many times. The rearrangement joins TRBV20-1 to TRBJ2-3; D unclear. In germline, CDR1 is DFQATT, CDR2 SNEGSKA (reference sequence). The CDR3 is 13 residues long. The V end was cut by 2 bases, the J end by 4 bases, with 10 bases between. In DNA, the CDR3 is TGCAGTGCTAGAAAGGTGGGCGCAGATACGCAGTATTTT. Its translation is CSARKVGADTQYF.

This clonotype has a count of ten or more. The V gene is TRBV28, the J gene TRBJ1-2; D gene unclear. The CDR3 extends over 13 amino acids. Per germline, CDR1 MDHEN and CDR2 SYDVKM. The V end was cut by 2 bases, the J end by 4 bases, with 8 bases between. The CDR3 bases are TGTGCCAGCAGTTTACTTCCGGTCTATGGCTACACCTTC. It yields the protein CASSLLPVYGYTF.

The chain recombines TRBV6-5 with TRBJ2-1; TRBD2 agrees at 9 bases. In germline, CDR1 is MNHEY, CDR2 SVGAGI. The ends lost 0 bases at V and 9 bases at J; junction bases unmatched: 6. The CDR3 contains 15 residues. CDR3 coding DNA: TGTGCCAGCAGTTACTCGGGCGGGAGGGCGTCTGAGCAGTTCTTC. It encodes CASSYSGGRASEQFF.

Ten or more counts support this clonotype. The chain carries TRBV5-1 and TRBJ2-7, with TRBD1 matching 9 bases. This CDR3 is 15 amino acids long. Germline V gene lookup returns CDR1 SGHRS and CDR2 YFSETQ. The trim removed 6 bases at V and 3 bases at J, leaving 10 bases unmatched. The CDR3 sequence is CASTPEGGQGYEQYF. Here the CDR3 DNA reads TGCGCCAGCACCCCCGAGGGGGGACAGGGCTACGAGCAGTACTTC.

This clonotype has just a few counts. V and J are TRBV27 and TRBJ2-3, with D possibly TRBD2 on 5 matching bases. The CDR3 runs 16 residues. Trimming took off 5 bases at V and 2 bases at J, with 17 bases between the two ends. Germline CDR1 is MNHEY and CDR2 is SMNVEV (reference sequence). The CDR3 loop is CASSKDWKLATDTQYF. The CDR3 coding sequence is TGTGCCAGCAGTAAGGACTGGAAGTTGGCCACAGATACGCAGTATTTT.

The chain recombines TRBV15 with TRBJ2-3; no clear D. Germline values: CDR1 LNHNV, CDR2 YYDKDF (reference sequence). Trimming stripped 0 bases from V and 2 bases from J, with 9 bases between. This CDR3 is built from 15 residues. The DNA for the CDR3 is TGTGCCACCAGCAGAGACCGAGCAACCACAGATACGCAGTATTTT. Translating gives CATSRDRATTDTQYF.

This sequence joins TRBV7-2 and TRBJ2-7; 8 bases map to TRBD1. Germline assignment: CDR1 SGHTA and CDR2 FQGNSA. This CDR3 region has 15 residues. V lost 2 bases to trimming and J lost 7 bases; unmatched junction nucleotides: 10. CDR3: CASSLRRGLHGEQYF. The CDR3 nucleotides are TGTGCCAGCAGCTTACGCAGGGGGCTACATGGGGAGCAGTACTTC.

There are many counts of this clonotype. The chain employs TRBV18 and TRBJ2-3; TRBD1 matches at 12 bases. Looked up from germline, CDR1 is KGHSH and CDR2 is LQKENI. There are 17 residues in the CDR3. The ends lost 6 bases at V and 4 bases at J; junction bases unmatched: 11. The CDR3 reads CASSRNTGTGGADTQYF. The DNA for the CDR3 is TGTGCCAGCTCTCGAAACACCGGGACAGGGGGCGCAGATACGCAGTATTTT.

The V call is TRBV14, the J call TRBJ1-2, with 10 bases matching TRBD1. The CDR3 consists of 15 residues. Germline lookup yields CDR1 SGHDN and CDR2 FVKESK. The V segment lost 1 base and the J segment 5 bases; nucleotides outside the gene matches: 4. CDR3 bases: TGTGCCAGCAGCCAAGTTGGGACAGGGGAGTATGGCTACACCTTC. Amino acids: CASSQVGTGEYGYTF.